A single sample gave rise to the 22 T cell receptor beta chains below, sequenced in a study of T-cell reconstitution after alpha-beta-depleted transplantation in children (dated by TCRdb to 2016 to 2018). Libraries came from PCR. The listed sequencing device is Illumina HiSeq 2500. TCR library preparation used molecular barcoding, with unique molecular identifiers applied to normalize quantification of the TCRbeta repertoire. TCRdb took the public reads, trimmed them with fastp at Q25, ran MiXCR for clone calling and kept in-frame beta chains. Rows with a matching CDR3 protein are joined into one entry that keeps the most common DNA and genes. The sample table holds about 230,000 distinct CDR3 sequences, of which about 12% were seen once. The ten largest clones represent over 2% of the sample. The sequencing here drew on PBMCs from the stem cell graft donor, taken from the stem cell graft. These receptors were collected from a human donor who donated a stem cell graft to a child with acute lymphoblastic leukemia.

This clonotype has at least ten counts. The CDR3, as DNA: TGTGCCAGCAGCCCATGGGGTGGGGGACCCCCTTACAATGAGCAGTTCTTC. It encodes CASSPWGGGPPYNEQFF. The V gene is TRBV7-2, the J gene TRBJ2-1; possibly TRBD1 or TRBD2 for D (5 bases each). The ends were cut back, 5 bases at V and 4 bases at J, with 21 bases in the middle. Per germline, CDR1 SGHTA and CDR2 FQGNSA. The CDR3 length is 17 residues.

This clonotype occurred many times. The J gene is TRBJ2-7, the V gene TRBV7-8; no firm D call. Germline V gene lookup returns CDR1 SGHVS and CDR2 FQNEAQ. CDR3 size: 13 residues. Trimming took off 5 bases at V and 3 bases at J, with 11 bases between the two ends. This CDR3 reads CASSLGPDYEQYF. The CDR3 DNA reads as TGTGCCAGCAGCCTCGGGCCAGACTACGAGCAGTACTTC.

This clonotype was observed a handful of times. V and J are TRBV5-1 and TRBJ2-1; either TRBD1 or TRBD2 may supply D (5 bases each). In germline, CDR1 is SGHRS, CDR2 YFSETQ. Trimming cost V 5 bases and J 0 bases, with 15 bases left between them. The CDR3 totals 16 residues. The CDR3 coding sequence is TGCGCCAGCAGTAAGGGACGGATAAGCTCCTACAATGAGCAGTTCTTC. Protein product: CASSKGRISSYNEQFF.

This clonotype was picked up many times. The CDR3 region has the DNA TGTGCCAGCAGTTCGACTAGCGGAAGCACAGATACGCAGTATTTT. It yields the protein CASSSTSGSTDTQYF. The V call is TRBV6-4, the J call TRBJ2-3, with 9 bases lining up with TRBD2. CDR1 is MRHNA and CDR2 is SNTAGT in the germline V gene. J lost 0 bases, V lost 5 bases, and 3 bases had no gene match. This CDR3 region has 15 residues.

This clonotype was seen ten or more times. This chain's CDR3 is CASSVGPGGDTGELFF. In DNA, the CDR3 is TGTGCCAGCAGCGTAGGACCGGGAGGGGACACCGGGGAGCTGTTTTTT. V usage is TRBV9 and J usage is TRBJ2-2; 8 bases line up with TRBD2. Germline CDR1 reads SGDLS; CDR2 reads YYNGEE. With 0 bases clipped from V and 3 bases from J, the junction kept 4 bases outside the gene matches. The CDR3 has 16 amino acids.

This clonotype was detected many times. The V call is TRBV6-5, the J call TRBJ2-3; 9 bases are shared with TRBD2. The junction had 5 bases not matched to a gene; V was cut back by 8 bases and J by 2 bases. Germline CDR1 and CDR2: MNHEY and SVGAGI. This CDR3 spans 14 amino acids. DNA of the CDR3: TGTGCCAGCTTAGCGGGAGATCCCACAGATACGCAGTATTTT. It codes for CASLAGDPTDTQYF.

This clonotype was seen repeatedly, ten times or more. The chain employs TRBV20-1 and TRBJ2-5; D is unresolved. CDR3 length: 16 amino acids. Trimming took off 6 bases at V and 1 base at J, with 21 bases between the two ends. Germline assignment: CDR1 DFQATT and CDR2 SNEGSKA (reference sequence). The CDR3 sequence: CSANPATWLGQETQYF. The CDR3 nucleotides read TGCAGTGCCAACCCTGCAACATGGTTGGGCCAAGAGACCCAGTACTTC.

In its sample, this clonotype was seen many times. The chain is built from TRBV5-5 and TRBJ1-2; no reliable D call. The V and J ends lost 2 bases and 0 bases respectively, with 8 bases between them. The CDR3 runs to 14 residues. Germline V CDR1 and CDR2: SGHKS, YYEKEE (reference sequence). The CDR3 loop is CASSFGQPNYGYTF. The CDR3 bases are TGTGCCAGCAGCTTCGGGCAACCTAACTATGGCTACACCTTC.

This clonotype occurred many times. V gene TRBV3-1 combines with J gene TRBJ2-3; D uncertain. Germline-derived CDR1 and CDR2 are LGHDT and YNNKEL (reference sequence). Trimming took 1 base from V and 3 from J, leaving 8 bases between them. The CDR3 is made up of 14 amino acids. This chain's CDR3 is CASSQGPMTDTQYF. The CDR3 nucleotides read TGTGCCAGCAGCCAAGGTCCAATGACAGATACGCAGTATTTT.

The sample holds many counts of this clonotype. The chain uses TRBV5-1 and TRBJ1-1; unclear D gene. Looked up from germline, CDR1 is SGHRS and CDR2 is YFSETQ. This CDR3 contains 14 residues. V lost 4 bases to trimming and J lost 5 bases, with 15 bases between them. In DNA, the CDR3 is TGCGCCAGCAGCCCTTATGTGGGAAAAACTGAAGCTTTCTTT. Translating gives CASSPYVGKTEAFF.

This clonotype was detected ten times or more. J is TRBJ1-2 and V is TRBV7-2; possibly TRBD1 for D (6 bases). CDR3 length: 12 residues. The germline V and J ends were trimmed by 2 bases and 8 bases, with 9 bases remaining between them. CDR1 SGHTA and CDR2 FQGNSA come from the germline V gene. The CDR3: CASSLRGLGYTF. For the CDR3, the DNA is TGTGCCAGCAGCTTAAGGGGGTTGGGCTACACCTTC. The full variable domain, completed using reference TRBV7-2 and TRBJ1-2, is GAGVSQSPSNKVTEKGKDVELRCDPISGHTALYWYRQSLGQGLEFLIYFQGNSAPDKSGLPSDRFSAERTGGSVSTLTIQRTQQEDSAVYLCASSLRGLGYTFGSGTRLTVV.

This clonotype was counted ten times or more. The chain uses TRBV28 and TRBJ1-2; 8 bases match TRBD1. Trimming at V came to 5 bases and at J to 4 bases, leaving 15 bases not matched to a gene. CDR1 is MDHEN, CDR2 SYDVKM, per germline. The CDR3 is 17 residues long. The CDR3 coding sequence is TGTGCCAGCAGTAGGAACTATAGACAGGGGAGATCCTATGGCTACACCTTC. This encodes CASSRNYRQGRSYGYTF.

The chain carries TRBV30 and TRBJ2-1; D not certain. The CDR3 consists of 13 residues. Trimming cost V 3 bases and J 6 bases, with 12 bases left between them. CDR1 and CDR2 from the germline V gene are GTSNPN and SVGIG (reference sequence). The CDR3 region is CAWRQPATNEQFF. The CDR3 bases are TGTGCCTGGAGACAACCCGCGACCAATGAGCAGTTCTTC.

This clonotype was observed a few times. The chain recombines TRBV5-1 with TRBJ2-5, with D maybe TRBD2 (5 bases). V was trimmed by 5 bases and J by 0 bases, leaving 11 bases between them. CDR1 and CDR2 from the germline V gene are SGHRS and YFSETQ. This CDR3 is built from 14 residues. CDR3 sequence: CASSSTGNQETQYF. As DNA, the CDR3 is TGCGCCAGCAGTTCCACCGGGAACCAAGAGACCCAGTACTTC.

The rearrangement joins TRBV11-1 to TRBJ1-2; D unclear. Between the trimmed V and J ends, which lost 5 bases and 3 bases, there was a span of 10 bases. The CDR3 runs 13 residues. CDR1 is SGHAT and CDR2 is FQDESV in the germline V gene (reference sequence). The CDR3 loop is CASSAQRDYGYTF. For the CDR3, the DNA is TGTGCCAGCAGCGCGCAGCGAGACTATGGCTACACCTTC.

The V and J genes are TRBV5-4 and TRBJ2-7; D might be TRBD2 (6 bases). Between the trimmed V and J ends, which lost 2 bases and 5 bases, there was a span of 11 bases. This CDR3 spans 13 amino acids. CDR1 and CDR2 from the germline V gene are SGHNT and YYREEE (reference sequence). The CDR3 nucleotides read TGTGCCAGCAGCTTCGGAGGGAAGGACGAGCAGTACTTC. Encoded protein: CASSFGGKDEQYF. Drawing the rest from reference TRBV5-4 and TRBJ2-7, the complete variable domain is ETGVTQSPTHLIKTRGQQVTLRCSSQSGHNTVSWYQQALGQGPQFIFQYYREEENGRGNFPPRFSGLQFPNYSSELNVNALELDDSALYLCASSFGGKDEQYFGPGTRLTVT.

This clonotype was seen many times. The genes are TRBV28 and TRBJ2-7; D may correspond to TRBD1 or TRBD2 (5 bases each). The CDR3 has 14 amino acids. Trimming shortened V by 8 bases and J by 4 bases, and 18 bases separated the two germline ends. In germline, CDR1 is MDHEN, CDR2 SYDVKM. In DNA form, the CDR3 reads TGTGCCAGCTCCACCCCCGGGACGCTATACGAGCAGTACTTC. Translation: CASSTPGTLYEQYF. Full variable domain (missing parts from reference TRBV28 and TRBJ2-7): DVKVTQSSRYLVKRTGEKVFLECVQDMDHENMFWYRQDPGLGLRLIYFSYDVKMKEKGDIPEGYSVSREKKERFSLILESASTNQTSMYLCASSTPGTLYEQYFGPGTRLTVT.

This clonotype was recorded many times. The V gene is TRBV20-1, the J gene TRBJ1-1, with D unclear. V was shortened by 7 bases and J by 8 bases, with 11 bases between the two germline ends. CDR1 and CDR2 (germline): DFQATT, SNEGSKA (reference sequence). The CDR3 covers 10 residues. CDR3 bases: TGCAGTGTTGTCGCCCCAGAAGCTTTCTTT. Translated: CSVVAPEAFF.

This clonotype showed up many times. The chain uses TRBV29-1 and TRBJ2-6; no reliable D call. The CDR3 has 16 amino acids. From germline, CDR1 is SQVTM and CDR2 ANQGSEA. Trimming stripped 4 bases from V and 1 base from J, with 14 bases between. For the CDR3, the DNA is TGCAGCGTTGTTGAACGGTTAGGATCTGGGGCCAACGTCCTGACTTTC. Protein: CSVVERLGSGANVLTF.

This clonotype was observed many times. CDR3 bases: TGCAGTGCCGACGGACAGGGAGGCAGTGATGAGCAGTTCTTC. Translating it yields CSADGQGGSDEQFF. This sequence joins TRBV20-1 and TRBJ2-1; 8 bases agree with TRBD1. The CDR3 extends over 14 amino acids. The V and J ends lost 6 bases and 8 bases, in that order; junction bases with no gene match: 12. In germline, CDR1 is DFQATT, CDR2 SNEGSKA (reference sequence).

This clonotype was counted at least ten times. The chain uses TRBV9 and TRBJ2-7; D not resolved. This CDR3 has 15 amino acids. The germline gives CDR1 SGDLS, CDR2 YYNGEE. Trimming took 0 bases from V and 4 from J, leaving 14 bases between them. CDR3 coding DNA: TGTGCCAGCAGCGTAGGGGGTAGCAGTCGGTACGAGCAGTACTTC. This sequence encodes CASSVGGSSRYEQYF.

This clonotype was recorded at least ten times. CDR3 coding DNA: TGTGCCAGCAGCCCGGGACTAACTATGGAGACCCAGTACTTC. Its translation is CASSPGLTMETQYF. The J gene is TRBJ2-5, the V gene TRBV3-1; 7 nucleotides line up with TRBD2. Germline CDR1 and CDR2: LGHDT and YNNKEL (reference sequence). V shed 4 bases, J shed 5 bases, and the junction held 7 bases outside the gene matches. The CDR3 has 14 amino acids.